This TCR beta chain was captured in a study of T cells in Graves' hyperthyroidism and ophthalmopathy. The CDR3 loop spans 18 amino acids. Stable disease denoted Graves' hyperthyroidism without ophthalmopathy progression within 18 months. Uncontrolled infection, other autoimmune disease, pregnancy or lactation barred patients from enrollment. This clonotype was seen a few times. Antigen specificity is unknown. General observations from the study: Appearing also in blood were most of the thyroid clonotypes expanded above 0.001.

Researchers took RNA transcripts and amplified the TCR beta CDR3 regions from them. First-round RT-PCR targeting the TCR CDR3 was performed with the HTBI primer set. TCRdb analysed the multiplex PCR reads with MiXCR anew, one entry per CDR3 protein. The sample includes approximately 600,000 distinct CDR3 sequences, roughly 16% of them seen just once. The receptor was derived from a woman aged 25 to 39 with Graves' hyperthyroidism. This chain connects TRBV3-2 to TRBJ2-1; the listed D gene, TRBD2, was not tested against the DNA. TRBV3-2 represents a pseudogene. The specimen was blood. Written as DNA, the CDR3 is TGTGCCAGCAGCCTTAGAGTGAAGTGGGCGGGCGAAGGGAATGAGCAGTTCTTC. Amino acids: CASSLRVKWAGEGNEQFF.